The 27 T cell receptor beta chains listed next were all sequenced from one sample in a study of blood T cell repertoires in COVID-19. Using immunoSEQ multiplex PCR, the repertoire was profiled, and TCRdb retains in-frame clones only, with some absent. The repertoire holds 100,000 to 150,000 clones, with around 83% as singletons. The source material was peripheral blood. These receptor sequences come from a man aged 60 to 75 with acute or convalescent COVID-19.

The gene calls are TRBV9 and TRBJ1-2; D is unclear. CDR1 is SGDLS, CDR2 YYNGEE, per germline. CDR3 length: 14 residues. V gave up 5 bases and J gave up 4 bases, with 15 bases separating them. DNA for the CDR3: TGTGCCAGCAGAGGGAGTGGGCAACTCTATGGCTACACCTTC. Translating gives CASRGSGQLYGYTF.

The rearrangement links TRBV5-8 to TRBJ2-2, with 8 bases identical to TRBD1. Per germline, CDR1 SGHTS and CDR2 YDEGEE. There are 16 residues in the CDR3. Losses at the gene ends were 3 bases for V and 0 bases for J; bases not matched to a gene: 4. DNA for the CDR3: TGTGCCAGCAGCTATCCGGGACAGGCGAACACCGGGGAGCTGTTTTTT. It specifies CASSYPGQANTGELFF.

The chain carries TRBV28 and TRBJ1-5; 8 bases are shared with TRBD1. The germline V gene encodes CDR1 MDHEN and CDR2 SYDVKM. The ends lost 6 bases at V and 0 bases at J; junction bases unmatched: 10. The CDR3 covers 17 residues. CDR3 residues: CASSLNRGTFSNQPQHF. CDR3 DNA sequence: TGTGCCAGCAGCTTAAACAGGGGGACCTTTAGCAATCAGCCCCAGCATTTT.

The chain uses TRBV10-1 and TRBJ2-3, with TRBD2 matching 7 bases. V shed 2 bases and J 6 bases; nucleotides not matched to a gene: 8. The CDR3 spans 15 residues. Per germline, CDR1 WNHNN and CDR2 SYGVQD (reference sequence). The CDR3 DNA reads as TGCGCCAGCAGTGAGCTAGCGGTTGGCTCGGATACGCAGTATTTT. Its translation: CASSELAVGSDTQYF.

The genes are TRBV3-1 (or the pseudogene TRBV3-2) and TRBJ2-3; TRBD2 aligns across 8 bases. In germline, CDR1 is LGHDT, CDR2 YNNKEL (reference sequence). The length of the CDR3 is 14 residues. V dropped 8 bases and J dropped 4; count of bases not matched to a gene: 8. In DNA form, the CDR3 reads TGTGCCAGCGGCGGGGGGAGTTCGGCAGATACGCAGTATTTT. Translated: CASGGGSSADTQYF.

The chain recombines TRBV7-9 with TRBJ1-5; no definite D call. Germline CDR1 reads SEHNR; CDR2 reads FQNEAQ (reference sequence). The CDR3 extends over 13 amino acids. Trimming pared 4 bases from V and 11 bases from J, leaving 15 bases between. CDR3 protein: CASSSATRRTQHF. As DNA, the CDR3 is TGTGCCAGCAGCTCAGCGACAAGGAGGACCCAGCATTTT.

The gene calls are TRBV6-5 and TRBJ1-1, with TRBD1 identical over 8 bases. V gave up 7 bases and J gave up 3 bases; unmatched junction bases: 7. The germline CDR1 and CDR2 sequences are MNHEY and SVGAGI. This CDR3 has 14 amino acids. The CDR3 DNA reads as TGTGCCAGCACCGCACAGACAGGGGACACTGAAGCTTTCTTT. Its protein is CASTAQTGDTEAFF.

This clone appeared a few times. The chain links TRBV21-1 to TRBJ2-7; the tabulated D call, TRBD1, remains unverified against the DNA. TRBV21-1 is marked as a pseudogene. The CDR3 totals 17 residues. The CDR3 DNA follows: TGTGCCAGCAGCAAAGGAGATCCGGGACAGGGATCCTACGAGCAGTACTTC. This encodes CASSKGDPGQGSYEQYF.

This sequence joins TRBV21-1 and TRBJ2-7; the D call of TRBD1 is as the table states it, not checked on the DNA. TRBV21-1 is marked as a pseudogene. There are 14 residues in the CDR3. The CDR3 protein is CASSKVSPGYEQYF. The CDR3 region has the DNA TGTGCCAGCAGCAAGGTGTCCCCAGGGTACGAGCAGTACTTC.

This clone was seen a handful of times. The rearrangement uses TRBV7-8 and TRBJ1-3; D is perhaps TRBD1 (6 bases). Trimming removed 9 bases from V and 9 bases from J, with 18 bases in between. Germline assignment: CDR1 SGHVS and CDR2 FQNEAQ. The CDR3 totals 13 residues. The CDR3 DNA sequence: TGTGCCAGTCAACAGGGCCACCGGAGCACCATATATTTT. Amino acid sequence: CASQQGHRSTIYF.

This chain connects TRBV4-1 to TRBJ1-2; 8 bases map to TRBD1. Germline V CDR1 and CDR2: MGHRA, YSYEKL. V lost 1 base, J lost 2 bases, and 0 bases stayed unmatched. The CDR3 runs 14 residues. DNA for the CDR3: TGCGCCAGCAGCCAAGGGACAGGGAACTATGGCTACACCTTC. This translates into CASSQGTGNYGYTF.

The rearrangement uses TRBV6-6 and TRBJ2-1; 10 positions agree with TRBD2. CDR1 is MNHNY and CDR2 is SVGAGI in the germline V gene (reference sequence). The CDR3 length is 24 residues. The junction had 28 bases not matched to a gene; V was cut back by 5 bases and J by 0 bases. The CDR3 protein is CASSHRRLGLAMNRIAVSYNEQFF. The CDR3 coding sequence is TGTGCCAGCAGTCACCGCCGTCTGGGACTAGCGATGAACAGAATCGCTGTCTCCTACAATGAGCAGTTCTTC.

This chain links TRBV7-6 with TRBJ2-7; TRBD2 matches at 14 bases. V was clipped by 3 bases and J by 3 bases; unmatched bases: 1. The length of the CDR3 is 15 residues. Germline V CDR1 and CDR2: SGHVS, FNYEAQ. The CDR3 coding sequence is TGTGCCAGCAGCTTCGGACTAGCGGGGGGCTACGAGCAGTACTTC. This codes for CASSFGLAGGYEQYF.

V and J are TRBV28 and TRBJ1-1, with D possibly TRBD1 on 5 matching bases. There are 14 residues in the CDR3. Germline-derived CDR1 and CDR2 are MDHEN and SYDVKM. The V end was cut by 5 bases, the J end by 0 bases, with 10 bases between. In DNA, the CDR3 is TGTGCCAGCAGTCCCCAGGGCATGAACACTGAAGCTTTCTTT. Translated, it gives CASSPQGMNTEAFF.

The chain links TRBV30 to TRBJ2-7; D may be TRBD1 (5 bases). The germline V gene encodes CDR1 GTSNPN and CDR2 SVGIG (reference sequence). This CDR3 contains 13 residues. Trimming took off 5 bases at V and 1 base at J, with 12 bases between the two ends. CDR3 residues: CAWGIGASYEQYF. CDR3 nucleotide sequence: TGTGCCTGGGGGATTGGGGCTTCCTACGAGCAGTACTTC.

This sequence joins TRBV9 and TRBJ1-6; 7 bases agree with TRBD1. Trimming took 4 bases from V and 7 from J; bases not matched to a gene: 5. CDR1 and CDR2 (germline): SGDLS, YYNGEE. CDR3 length: 14 amino acids. CDR3 sequence: CASSRQGPNSPLHF. The CDR3 bases are TGTGCCAGCAGCAGACAGGGCCCAAATTCACCCCTCCACTTT.

A few counts support this clone. The rearrangement links TRBV29-1 to TRBJ2-5; the D gene is possibly TRBD1 (7 bases). The CDR3 is 13 residues long. Between the trimmed V and J ends, which lost 7 bases and 5 bases, there was a span of 17 bases. Looked up from germline, CDR1 is SQVTM and CDR2 is ANQGSEA. The CDR3 DNA reads TGCAGCGCTAGGAGGGGGCGACTGGAGACCCAGTACTTC. Protein: CSARRGRLETQYF.

The chain is built from TRBV18 and TRBJ2-2, with 9 bases matching TRBD2. This CDR3 spans 17 amino acids. Trimming took 2 bases from V and 1 from J; bases not matched to a gene: 5. Germline V gene data show CDR1 as KGHSH and CDR2 as LQKENI. The CDR3 DNA is TGTGCCAGCTCACCAGTAGCGGGAGTGGAGAACACCGGGGAGCTGTTTTTT. Protein product: CASSPVAGVENTGELFF.

This chain uses TRBV7-9 with TRBJ2-7; TRBD2 is a possible D gene (6 bases). Trimming removed 4 bases from V and 2 bases from J, with 18 bases in between. The CDR3 spans 16 residues. From germline, CDR1 is SEHNR and CDR2 FQNEAQ (reference sequence). The CDR3 is CASSSTSGVSPYEQYF. CDR3 nucleotide sequence: TGTGCCAGCAGCTCTACCTCGGGGGTCTCTCCCTACGAGCAGTACTTC.

This clone was seen more than once but under ten times. The chain uses TRBV18 and TRBJ2-7; TRBD2 matches 9 bases. This CDR3 is built from 13 residues. CDR1 is KGHSH and CDR2 is LQKENI in the germline V gene. V gave up 1 base and J gave up 6 bases; unmatched junction bases: 1. The CDR3: CASSPLAGAEQYF. The CDR3, as DNA: TGTGCCAGCTCACCACTAGCGGGAGCCGAGCAGTACTTC.

The table lists this clone with a few counts. The chain combines TRBV4-1 with TRBJ2-1; D unclear. The CDR3 consists of 18 residues. V lost 1 base and J 0 bases, leaving 16 bases between the germline ends. Germline CDR1 and CDR2: MGHRA and YSYEKL. CDR3 sequence reads: CASSQVGRGQSSYNEQFF. The CDR3 DNA reads as TGCGCCAGCAGCCAAGTTGGTCGCGGCCAGAGCTCCTACAATGAGCAGTTCTTC.

The V gene is TRBV2, the J gene TRBJ1-5; D is uncertain. Trimming shortened V by 1 base and J by 9 bases, and 13 bases separated the two germline ends. There are 14 residues in the CDR3. Germline assignment: CDR1 SNHLY and CDR2 FYNNEI. CDR3 sequence reads: CASSEVGDRGPQHF. The CDR3 DNA follows: TGTGCCAGCAGTGAAGTTGGGGATCGGGGGCCCCAGCATTTT.

This clone was picked up a small number of times. CDR3: CASSRMTGWNGYTF. The CDR3 region has the DNA TGTGCCAGTAGCCGAATGACAGGGTGGAATGGCTACACCTTC. This chain connects TRBV19 to TRBJ1-2; 7 nucleotides line up with TRBD1. The CDR3 covers 14 residues. CDR1 LNHDA and CDR2 SQIVND come from the germline V gene (reference sequence). Trimming removed 6 bases from V and 6 bases from J; junction bases left unmatched: 10.

This sequence joins TRBV7-9 and TRBJ1-4, with 7 bases matching TRBD1. Per germline, CDR1 SEHNR and CDR2 FQNEAQ (reference sequence). The CDR3 is made up of 14 amino acids. After removal of 5 bases from V and 6 bases from J, the junction contained 6 bases not matched to a gene. The CDR3, as DNA: TGTGCCAGCAGCCCCACGGGACAGCATGAAAAACTGTTTTTT. Translation gives CASSPTGQHEKLFF.

This chain uses TRBV28 with TRBJ1-5, with D perhaps matching TRBD1 (5 bases). This CDR3 is 15 amino acids long. Germline values: CDR1 MDHEN, CDR2 SYDVKM. Trimming pared 6 bases from V and 3 bases from J, leaving 15 bases between. DNA of the CDR3: TGTGCCAGCAGCCAACATGGGGGGTACAATCAGCCCCAGCATTTT. It is translated as CASSQHGGYNQPQHF.

In regard to this clone: This specimen includes other DNA sequences encoding the same CDR3. This chain joins TRBV18 and TRBJ1-5; 8 bases match TRBD1. The germline gives CDR1 KGHSH, CDR2 LQKENI. There are 15 residues in the CDR3. Trimming took 3 bases from V and 0 from J; bases not matched to a gene: 1. Here the CDR3 reads CASSPQGASNQPQHF. Written as DNA, the CDR3 is TGTGCCAGCTCACCCCAGGGGGCTAGCAATCAGCCCCAGCATTTT.

This chain joins TRBV18 and TRBJ2-3, with TRBD2 matching 10 bases. The V segment lost 3 bases and the J segment 3 bases; nucleotides outside the gene matches: 6. Germline V gene sequence: CDR1 KGHSH, CDR2 LQKENI. The CDR3 totals 16 residues. CDR3 coding DNA: TGTGCCAGCTCACCGGGGACTAGCGAGAATACAGATACGCAGTATTTT. This translates into CASSPGTSENTDTQYF.